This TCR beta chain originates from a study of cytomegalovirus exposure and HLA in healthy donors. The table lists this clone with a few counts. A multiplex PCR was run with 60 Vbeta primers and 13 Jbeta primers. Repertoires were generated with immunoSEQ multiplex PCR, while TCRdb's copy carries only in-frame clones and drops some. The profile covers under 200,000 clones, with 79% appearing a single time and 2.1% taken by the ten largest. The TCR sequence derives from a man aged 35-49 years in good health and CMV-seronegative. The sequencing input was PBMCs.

The CDR3 sequence is CASSPGFGGYEQYF. CDR3 nucleotides: TGTGCCAGCTCACCGGGATTCGGGGGATACGAGCAGTACTTC. This chain joins TRBV18 and TRBJ2-5, with D possibly TRBD2 on 6 matching bases. The J call may be incorrect, as the DNA end agrees better with TRBJ2-7. The germline V gene has CDR1 KGHSH and CDR2 LQKENI. The CDR3 is made up of 14 amino acids.